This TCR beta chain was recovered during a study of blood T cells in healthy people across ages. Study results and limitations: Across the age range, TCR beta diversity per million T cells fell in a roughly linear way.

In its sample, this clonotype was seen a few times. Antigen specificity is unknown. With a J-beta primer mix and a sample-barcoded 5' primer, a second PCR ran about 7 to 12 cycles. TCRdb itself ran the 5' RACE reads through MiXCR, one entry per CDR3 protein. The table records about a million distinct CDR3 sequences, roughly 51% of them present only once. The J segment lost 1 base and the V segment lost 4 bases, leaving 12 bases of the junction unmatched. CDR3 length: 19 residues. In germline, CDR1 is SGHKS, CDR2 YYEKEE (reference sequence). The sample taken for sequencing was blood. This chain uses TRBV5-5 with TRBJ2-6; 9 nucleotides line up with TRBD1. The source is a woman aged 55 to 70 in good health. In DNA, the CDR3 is TGTGCCAGCAGCAAGAGGGACAGGGAGTACATATCTGGGGCCAACGTCCTGACTTTC. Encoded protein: CASSKRDREYISGANVLTF.